This entry lists 7 T cell receptor beta chains sequenced from one sample in a study of blood T cell repertoires in COVID-19. Only in-frame clones appear in the TCRdb table, and some are missing; sequencing was by immunoSEQ multiplex PCR. The sample carries hundreds of thousands of clones, about 90% recorded once. Sequencing was performed on peripheral blood. These receptors all come from a man aged 18 to 29 with active or convalescent COVID-19.

V is TRBV6-5 and J is TRBJ2-1; 7 bases match TRBD2. The junction had 4 bases not matched to a gene; V was cut back by 2 bases and J by 0 bases. The CDR3 sequence is 16 residues long. Germline V CDR1 and CDR2: MNHEY, SVGAGI. CDR3: CASSYGLADSYNEQFF. The CDR3 coding sequence is TGTGCCAGCAGTTACGGGCTAGCGGACTCCTACAATGAGCAGTTCTTC.

The chain couples TRBV11-2 to TRBJ1-1, with unresolved D. In germline, CDR1 is SGHAT, CDR2 FQNNGV. The CDR3 contains 15 residues. V was clipped by 5 bases and J by 0 bases, with 13 bases between them. CDR3 amino acids: CASSPLAGLNTEAFF. CDR3 bases: TGTGCCAGCAGCCCACTTGCGGGCCTGAACACTGAAGCTTTCTTT.

This clone was picked up a small number of times. The chain links TRBV10-3 to TRBJ2-1; TRBD2 agrees at 10 bases. This CDR3 region has 15 residues. Germline values: CDR1 ENHRY, CDR2 SYGVKD. After removal of 7 bases from V and 8 bases from J, the junction contained 11 bases not matched to a gene. CDR3 nucleotide sequence: TGTGCCATCAATAAAGGACTAGCGGACGTCGATGAGCAGTTCTTC. This codes for CAINKGLADVDEQFF.

This chain connects TRBV5-1 to TRBJ2-5, with 9 positions matching TRBD2. Germline V gene lookup returns CDR1 SGHRS and CDR2 YFSETQ. The CDR3 spans 16 residues. The J segment lost 4 bases and the V segment lost 0 bases, leaving 7 bases of the junction unmatched. The DNA for the CDR3 is TGCGCCAGCAGCTTGGGGGCTAGCGGGATCTTAGAGACCCAGTACTTC. Encoded protein: CASSLGASGILETQYF.

This clone was seen just once. The chain employs TRBV19 and TRBJ2-6; D ambiguous. Between the trimmed V and J ends, which lost 6 bases and 4 bases, there was a span of 13 bases. Germline values: CDR1 LNHDA, CDR2 SQIVND (reference sequence). The CDR3 covers 15 residues. The CDR3 nucleotides read TGTGCCAGTAGAAAAACAGTTAACGGGGCCAACGTCCTGACTTTC. Its protein is CASRKTVNGANVLTF.

This clone has a handful of counts. This chain links TRBV7-8 with TRBJ1-1, with 7 bases matching TRBD1. With V trimmed by 6 bases and J by 0 bases, 13 bases remained unmatched. Germline V gene sequence: CDR1 SGHVS, CDR2 FQNEAQ. This CDR3 contains 17 residues. CDR3 bases: TGTGCCAGCAGGCCTCGACAGGGTGGGATTGTGAACACTGAAGCTTTCTTT. Its protein is CASRPRQGGIVNTEAFF.

The rearrangement uses TRBV19 and TRBJ2-1, with 10 bases lining up with TRBD2. The germline gives CDR1 LNHDA, CDR2 SQIVND (reference sequence). CDR3 length: 17 residues. J lost 1 base, V lost 6 bases, and 9 bases had no gene match. The CDR3 region is CASRLGGAGGSYNEQFF. In DNA form, the CDR3 reads TGTGCCAGTAGATTGGGGGGAGCGGGAGGGTCCTACAATGAGCAGTTCTTC.